This TCR beta chain was recovered during a study of T cells expressing NK-cell markers. Study results and caveats: For six donors, the dominant NKG2C+ clonotypes made up about 1.0-8% of their CD8+ T cells.

Germline V CDR1 and CDR2: SGHTA, FQGNSA. The CDR3 length is 17 residues. With respect to this clonotype: Its antigen is still unknown.

For TCR beta, cDNA was produced by 5'RACE template switching with UMIs. TCRdb reprocessed the 5' RACE reads and stores each CDR3 protein as one record, lacking DNA. Its clone listing holds some 410,000 distinct CDR3 sequences. Sequenced input: blood T cells: a sorted CD56 or NKG2C T cell subset, CD4+ or CD8+ T cells, or bulk PBMC T cells (not recorded which). This chain links TRBV7-2 with TRBJ1-3; TCRdb selects TRBD1, and the lack of DNA leaves this call unchecked. This clonotype originated in a woman between 18 and 70 years old in good health. Here the CDR3 reads CASSNRRQVATGNTIYF.